This is a list of T cell receptor beta chains from one sample in a study of OX40 agonist ivuxolimab in advanced cancers. Method: immunoSEQ multiplex PCR; TCRdb's copy keeps in-frame clones and lacks some. The top ten hold about 1.8% of the sample, which has 30,000 to 45,000 clones, roughly four fifths seen once. Specimen: CD4+ or CD8+ T cells sorted from blood, collected in a trial of the OX40 agonist ivuxolimab. The receptor set was obtained from an adult with an advanced solid tumor such as melanoma, head and neck, liver or kidney cancer. The CDR3 runs from the conserved cysteine through the conserved F or W. D genes are given only for firm matches. Size is omitted from some rows. Given values are once, few, many or a class for expanded clones.

j_call v_call d_call clone_size cdr3_nt cdr3_aa
TRBJ2-1 TRBV2 NA NA TGTGCCAGCAGTGAATCTGGGGGAGTGGGTGAGCAGTTCTTC CASSESGGVGEQFF
TRBJ2-3 TRBV6-5 NA NA TGTGCCAGCAGTTACGGGGGGCGCCTAGCGGCAGATACGCAGTATTTT CASSYGGRLAADTQYF
TRBJ2-7 TRBV28 TRBD1 NA TGTGCCAGCAGTACACCGACGCAGGGGGACGGTCGGAACGAGCAGTACTTC CASSTPTQGDGRNEQYF
TRBJ2-7 TRBV7-3 NA NA TGTGCCAGCAGCTCCGGGACAACCTACGAGCAGTACTTC CASSSGTTYEQYF
TRBJ2-1 TRBV6-1 NA NA TGTGCCAGCAGTCCTGGGGACACCCGTAGCGATGAGCAGTTCTTC CASSPGDTRSDEQFF
TRBJ2-2 TRBV19 NA NA TGTGCCAGTAGTTTTCGGACGACCCCCGGCACCGGGGAGCTGTTTTTT CASSFRTTPGTGELFF
TRBJ2-1 TRBV11-2 TRBD1 once TGTGCCAGCAGACTTACCGGGACAGGGTCAATCAATGAGCAGTTCTTC CASRLTGTGSINEQFF
TRBJ2-3 TRBV5-6 NA NA TGTGCCAGCGGCTTCGCAGGGGGCACAGATACGCAGTATTTT CASGFAGGTDTQYF
TRBJ1-2 TRBV11-2 NA NA TGTGCCAGCAGCCAGGACCCGGGGTATGGCTACACCTTC CASSQDPGYGYTF
TRBJ1-4 TRBV11-2 TRBD1 NA TGTGCCAGCAGCTTATCACGACAGGGGGCAACTAATGAAAAACTGTTTTTT CASSLSRQGATNEKLFF
TRBJ2-7 TRBV5-6 TRBD1 once TGTGCCAGCAGCTGGGGACAGGTAACCTACGAGCAGTACTTC CASSWGQVTYEQYF
TRBJ1-5 TRBV10-1 NA once TGCGCCAGCAGTGAGAATAGCAATCAGCCCCAGCATTTT CASSENSNQPQHF
TRBJ2-1 TRBV14 NA NA TGTGCCAGCAGCCAAGACTACCTCAATTACAATGAGCAGTTCTTC CASSQDYLNYNEQFF
TRBJ1-5 TRBV4-2 TRBD1 NA TGTGCCAGCAGCCAAGGGGACAGGGCCGAGGGTCAGCCCCAGCATTTT CASSQGDRAEGQPQHF
TRBJ2-1 TRBV5-4 TRBD2 NA TGTGCCAGCAGGGATTCCGGGACTATAAACAATGAGCAGTTCTTC CASRDSGTINNEQFF
TRBJ2-3 TRBV7-8 TRBD2 NA TGTGCCAGCAGCCCGAGGATTAGCGGGGGATCCACAGATACGCAGTATTTT CASSPRISGGSTDTQYF
TRBJ2-5 TRBV2 NA NA TGTGCCAGCAGTCGTTTTGGGACCGGATCAGAGACCCAGTACTTC CASSRFGTGSETQYF
TRBJ2-1 TRBV28 NA NA TGTGCCAGCAGCAGCAGCCTACGGACGGGTGAGCAGTTCTTC CASSSSLRTGEQFF
TRBJ2-7 TRBV7-9 NA NA TGTGCCAGCGGGGTTGGAGGGACGGACGAGCAGTACTTC CASGVGGTDEQYF
TRBJ2-7 TRBV6-5 TRBD1 once TGTGCCAGCAGACAGGGGTCCTACGAGCAGTACTTC CASRQGSYEQYF
TRBJ2-2 TRBV7-2 NA NA TGTGCCAGCAGCCCCCCCCCGGGAACGAACACCGGGGAGCTGTTTTTT CASSPPPGTNTGELFF
TRBJ1-5 TRBV6-6 NA NA TGTGCCAGCAGCAGGAGGACAGAACTCAATCAGCCCCAGCATTTT CASSRRTELNQPQHF
TRBJ2-5 TRBV21-1 NA NA TGTGCCAGCAGCAAAGCGCGGGACAGGCTGCAAGAGACCCAGTACTTC CASSKARDRLQETQYF
TRBJ2-7 TRBV5-4 TRBD2 NA TGTGCCAGCAGCTTGCATGCGGGAGACCGCGAGCAGTACTTC CASSLHAGDREQYF
TRBJ1-2 TRBV6-1 TRBD1 NA TGTGCCAGCCGGGACAGGGGCTTATTCTATGGCTACACCTTC CASRDRGLFYGYTF
TRBJ2-5 TRBV5-6 NA NA TGTGCCAGCAGCTACCTAGGGGTTCTCCAAGAGACCCAGTACTTC CASSYLGVLQETQYF
TRBJ1-5 TRBV28 NA NA TGTGCCAGCAGTCCCTTGACAGTCAATCAGCCCCAGCATTTT CASSPLTVNQPQHF
TRBJ2-7 TRBV4-1 NA NA TGCGCCAGCAGCCAAAGCGGACGAAGCTCCTACGAGCAGTACTTC CASSQSGRSSYEQYF
TRBJ2-5 TRBV7-9 NA NA TGTGCCAGCAGCCCCCTCTCGGCAGAGACCCAGTACTTC CASSPLSAETQYF
TRBJ1-6 TRBV2 NA NA TGTGCCAGCAGTGGACGCGAAGTTCGGAATTCACCCCTCCACTTT CASSGREVRNSPLHF
TRBJ1-6 TRBV5-4 NA NA TGTGCCAGCTGCTCGGGACGTTGCAATTCACCCCTCCACTTT CASCSGRCNSPLHF
TRBJ2-5 TRBV16 NA once TGTGCCAGCAGCCTGAACAGGCAAGAGACCCAGTACTTC CASSLNRQETQYF
TRBJ2-7 TRBV19 NA NA TGTGCCAGTAGAGACCCCCCAGCGGGCCCCGAGCAGTACTTC CASRDPPAGPEQYF
TRBJ1-5 TRBV19 NA NA TGTGCCAGTAGTATGGGCTTGGGGCAGCCCCAGCATTTT CASSMGLGQPQHF
TRBJ2-3 TRBV6-6 TRBD2 NA TGTGCCAGCAGAACTAGCGGGAGCCTCGATACGCAGTATTTT CASRTSGSLDTQYF
TRBJ1-5 TRBV5-1 NA NA TGCGCCAGCAGCTTTGGGGGAAGCAATCAGCCCCAGCATTTT CASSFGGSNQPQHF
TRBJ2-2 TRBV2 NA NA TGTGCCACCCAACGGGGCGGGAACACCGGGGAGCTGTTTTTT CATQRGGNTGELFF
TRBJ2-1 TRBV11-3 NA once TGTGCCAGCAGCCCAGCCGACTCCTACAATGAGCAGTTCTTC CASSPADSYNEQFF
TRBJ2-1 TRBV7-2 NA NA TGTGCCAGCAGCTCCTCGGGGAAGGGGGGGAAGCAGTTCTTC CASSSSGKGGKQFF
TRBJ2-2 TRBV4-1 NA NA TGCGCCAGCAGCCAACCTATACGGGTAACCGGGGAGCTGTTTTTT CASSQPIRVTGELFF
TRBJ1-3 TRBV28 NA NA TGTGCCAGCAGTTTAGGCCTACAAGTCTCTGGAAACACCATATATTTT CASSLGLQVSGNTIYF
TRBJ2-7 TRBV30 NA NA TGTGCCTGGAGTATATGGCCCCCCCCCTACGAGCAGTACTTC CAWSIWPPPYEQYF
TRBJ2-4 TRBV5-1 TRBD1 NA TGCGCCAGCAGCTTGATGGGACAGGTGGTGAACATTCAGTACTTC CASSLMGQVVNIQYF